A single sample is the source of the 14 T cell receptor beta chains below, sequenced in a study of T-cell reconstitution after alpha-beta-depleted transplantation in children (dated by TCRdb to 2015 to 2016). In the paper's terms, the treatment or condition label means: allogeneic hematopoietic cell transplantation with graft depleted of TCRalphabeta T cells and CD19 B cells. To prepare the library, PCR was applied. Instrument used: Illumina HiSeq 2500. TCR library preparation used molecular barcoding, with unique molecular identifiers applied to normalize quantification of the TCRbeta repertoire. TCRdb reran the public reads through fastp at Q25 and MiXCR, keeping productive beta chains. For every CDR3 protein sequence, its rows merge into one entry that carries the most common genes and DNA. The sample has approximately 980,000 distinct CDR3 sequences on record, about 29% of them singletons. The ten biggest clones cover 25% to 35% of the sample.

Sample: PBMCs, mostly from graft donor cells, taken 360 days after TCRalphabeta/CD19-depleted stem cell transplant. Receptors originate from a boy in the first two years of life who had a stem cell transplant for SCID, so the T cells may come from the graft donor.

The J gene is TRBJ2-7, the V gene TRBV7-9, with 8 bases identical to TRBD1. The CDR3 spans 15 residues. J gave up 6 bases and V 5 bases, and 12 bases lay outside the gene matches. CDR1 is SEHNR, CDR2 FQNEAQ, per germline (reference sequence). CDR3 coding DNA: TGTGCCAGCAGCGTCGTAGGACAGGGTGGTTCCGAGCAGTACTTC. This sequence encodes CASSVVGQGGSEQYF.

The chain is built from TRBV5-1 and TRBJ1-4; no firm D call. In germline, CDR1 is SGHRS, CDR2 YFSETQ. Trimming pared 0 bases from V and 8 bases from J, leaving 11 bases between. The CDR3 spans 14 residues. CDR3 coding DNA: TGCGCCAGCAGCTTGGTCCTGGGAGGCGAAAAACTGTTTTTT. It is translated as CASSLVLGGEKLFF. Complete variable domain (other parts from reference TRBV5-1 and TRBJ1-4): KAGVTQTPRYLIKTRGQQVTLSCSPISGHRSVSWYQQTPGQGLQFLFEYFSETQRNKGNFPGRFSGRQFSNSRSEMNVSTLELGDSALYLCASSLVLGGEKLFFGSGTQLSVL.

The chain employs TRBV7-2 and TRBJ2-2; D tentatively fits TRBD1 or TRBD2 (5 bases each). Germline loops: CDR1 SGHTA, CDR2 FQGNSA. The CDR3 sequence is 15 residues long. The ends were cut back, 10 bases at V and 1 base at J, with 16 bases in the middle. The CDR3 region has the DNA TGTGCCACCGGAACGGGACCTATGAACACCGGGGAGCTGTTTTTT. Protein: CATGTGPMNTGELFF. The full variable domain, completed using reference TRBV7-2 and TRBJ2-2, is GAGVSQSPSNKVTEKGKDVELRCDPISGHTALYWYRQSLGQGLEFLIYFQGNSAPDKSGLPSDRFSAERTGGSVSTLTIQRTQQEDSAVYLCATGTGPMNTGELFFGEGSRLTVL.

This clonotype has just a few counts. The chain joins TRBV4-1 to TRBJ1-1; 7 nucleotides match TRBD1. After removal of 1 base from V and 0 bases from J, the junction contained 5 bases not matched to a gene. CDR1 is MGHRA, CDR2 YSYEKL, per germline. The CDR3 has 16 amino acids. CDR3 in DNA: TGCGCCAGCAGCCAAGGGCCGGGACAGTTGAACACTGAAGCTTTCTTT. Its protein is CASSQGPGQLNTEAFF.

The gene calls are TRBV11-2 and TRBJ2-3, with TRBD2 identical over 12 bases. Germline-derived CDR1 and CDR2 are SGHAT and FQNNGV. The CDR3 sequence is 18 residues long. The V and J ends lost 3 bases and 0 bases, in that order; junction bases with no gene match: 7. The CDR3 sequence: CASSFKLAGGASTDTQYF. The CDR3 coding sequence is TGTGCCAGCAGCTTCAAACTAGCGGGGGGTGCTAGCACAGATACGCAGTATTTT.

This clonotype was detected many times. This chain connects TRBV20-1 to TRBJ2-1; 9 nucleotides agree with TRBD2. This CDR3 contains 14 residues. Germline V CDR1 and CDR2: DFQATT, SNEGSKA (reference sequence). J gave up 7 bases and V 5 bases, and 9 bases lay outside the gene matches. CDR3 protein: CSARKRGALNEQFF. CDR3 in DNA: TGCAGTGCTCGAAAGCGGGGGGCCTTGAATGAGCAGTTCTTC.

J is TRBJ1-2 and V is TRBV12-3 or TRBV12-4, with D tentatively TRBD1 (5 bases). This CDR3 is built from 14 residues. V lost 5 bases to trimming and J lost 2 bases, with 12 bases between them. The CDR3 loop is CASSLDSPNYGYTF. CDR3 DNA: TGTGCCAGCAGTCTCGACAGTCCAAACTATGGCTACACCTTC.

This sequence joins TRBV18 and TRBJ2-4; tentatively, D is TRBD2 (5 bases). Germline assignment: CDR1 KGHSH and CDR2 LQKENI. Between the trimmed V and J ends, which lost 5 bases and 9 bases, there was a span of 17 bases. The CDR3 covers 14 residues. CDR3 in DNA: TGTGCCAGCTCAATCAAAGGCATCCGGGGCATTCAGTACTTC. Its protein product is CASSIKGIRGIQYF. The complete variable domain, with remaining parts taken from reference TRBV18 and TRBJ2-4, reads NAGVMQNPRHLVRRRGQEARLRCSPMKGHSHVYWYRQLPEEGLKFMVYLQKENIIDESGMPKERFSAEFPKEGPSILRIQQVVRGDSAAYFCASSIKGIRGIQYFGAGTRLSVL.

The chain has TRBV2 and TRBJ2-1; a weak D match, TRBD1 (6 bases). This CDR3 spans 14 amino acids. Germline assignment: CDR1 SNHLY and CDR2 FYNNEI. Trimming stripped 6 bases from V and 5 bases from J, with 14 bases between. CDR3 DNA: TGTGCCAGCAGGGGGACACTGACGGACAATGAGCAGTTCTTC. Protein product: CASRGTLTDNEQFF.

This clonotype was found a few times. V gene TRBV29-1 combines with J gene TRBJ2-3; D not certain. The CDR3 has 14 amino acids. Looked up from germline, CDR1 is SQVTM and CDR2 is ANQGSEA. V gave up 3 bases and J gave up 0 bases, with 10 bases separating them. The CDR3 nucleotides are TGCAGCGTTGATCGCCTCGACAGCACAGATACGCAGTATTTT. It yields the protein CSVDRLDSTDTQYF.

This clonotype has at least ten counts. The CDR3 is CASRAGTGNTGELFF. The CDR3 bases are TGCGCCAGCAGAGCCGGGACAGGGAACACCGGGGAGCTGTTTTTT. This chain joins TRBV10-2 and TRBJ2-2; the match to TRBD1 covers 8 bases. The CDR3 spans 15 residues. Unmatched junction bases numbered 4, after V lost 6 bases and J lost 1 base. CDR1 is WSHSY, CDR2 SAAADI, per germline.

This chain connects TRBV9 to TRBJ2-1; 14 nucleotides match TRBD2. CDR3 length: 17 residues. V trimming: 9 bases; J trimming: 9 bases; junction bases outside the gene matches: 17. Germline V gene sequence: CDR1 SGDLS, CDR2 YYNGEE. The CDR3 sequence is CATAPSPTSGGAGEQFF. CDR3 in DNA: TGTGCCACCGCACCAAGCCCGACTAGCGGGGGGGCGGGTGAGCAGTTCTTC. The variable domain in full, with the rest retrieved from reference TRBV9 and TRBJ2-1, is DSGVTQTPKHLITATGQRVTLRCSPRSGDLSVYWYQQSLDQGLQFLIQYYNGEERAKGNILERFSAQQFPDLHSELNLSSLELGDSALYFCATAPSPTSGGAGEQFFGPGTRLTVL.

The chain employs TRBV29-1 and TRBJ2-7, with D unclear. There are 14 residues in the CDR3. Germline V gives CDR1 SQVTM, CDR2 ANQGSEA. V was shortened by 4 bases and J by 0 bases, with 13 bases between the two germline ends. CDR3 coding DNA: TGCAGCGTTGTATCGACGGTAAGCTCCTACGAGCAGTACTTC. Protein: CSVVSTVSSYEQYF.

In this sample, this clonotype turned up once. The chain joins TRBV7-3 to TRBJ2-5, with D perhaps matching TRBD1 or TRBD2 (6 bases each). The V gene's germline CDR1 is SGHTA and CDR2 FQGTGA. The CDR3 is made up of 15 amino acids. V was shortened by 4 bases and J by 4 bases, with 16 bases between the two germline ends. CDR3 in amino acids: CASSSGRGHGETQYF. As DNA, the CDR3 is TGTGCCAGCAGCTCTGGCCGGGGGCATGGAGAGACCCAGTACTTC.